The T cell receptor (beta chain) described here comes from a study of blood T cell repertoires in COVID-19. Per the germline V gene, CDR1 is MNHNS and CDR2 is SASEGT. V was cut by 2 bases and J by 5 bases, with 3 bases left in between. The CDR3 extends over 11 amino acids. TCRdb's table, derived via immunoSEQ multiplex PCR, lists solely in-frame clones and lacks some. The data show around 60,000 clones, around 83% seen once. This TCR was sampled from a man aged 50-60 years with COVID-19, enrolled during active disease. The genes are TRBV6-1 and TRBJ2-5; D call uncertain. The sample comprised peripheral blood. CDR3 region: CASSESETQYF. The DNA for the CDR3 is TGTGCCAGCAGTGAAAGCGAGACCCAGTACTTC.